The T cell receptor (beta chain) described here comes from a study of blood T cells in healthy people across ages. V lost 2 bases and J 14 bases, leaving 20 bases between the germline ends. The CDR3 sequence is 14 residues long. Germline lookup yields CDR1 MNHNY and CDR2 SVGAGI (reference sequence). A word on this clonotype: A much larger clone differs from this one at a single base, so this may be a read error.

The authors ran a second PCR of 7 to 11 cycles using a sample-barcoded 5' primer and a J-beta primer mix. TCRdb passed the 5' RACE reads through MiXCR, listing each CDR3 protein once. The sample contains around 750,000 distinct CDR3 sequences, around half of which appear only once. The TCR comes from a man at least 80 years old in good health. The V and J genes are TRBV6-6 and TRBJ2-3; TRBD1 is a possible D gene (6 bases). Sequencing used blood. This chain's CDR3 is CASSYDTGLGDAYF. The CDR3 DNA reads TGTGCCAGCAGTTACGACACAGGGTTGGGAGACGCGTATTTT.